The entry that follows covers one T cell receptor (beta chain) sequence. The J segment lost 10 bases and the V segment lost 0 bases, leaving 6 bases of the junction unmatched. Germline V gives CDR1 MNHEY, CDR2 SVGAGI. The CDR3 totals 15 residues. The data derive from a study of blood T cell repertoires in COVID-19. As for the study in general: The samples span acute and convalescent COVID-19 from the United States, Italy and Spain. PBMCs, B-cell-depleted T cells, or T cells provided the cDNA or gDNA that made up the material.

Generated by immunoSEQ multiplex PCR, the TCRdb table keeps only in-frame clones and is missing some. In the table there are nearly 15,000 clones, roughly nine tenths of which are singletons. The clonotype comes from a human donor in a cohort sampled during active COVID-19. This sequence joins TRBV6-5 and TRBJ1-6; the match to TRBD1 covers 7 bases. The material sequenced was peripheral blood. The CDR3 coding sequence is TGTGCCAGCAGTTACTCGGAACAGGGGATATCACCCCTCCACTTT. This codes for CASSYSEQGISPLHF.